This T cell receptor beta chain was captured by sequencing in a study of T cells in Graves' hyperthyroidism and ophthalmopathy. For the study at large: Peripheral blood sampling occurred at initial diagnosis, before any treatment.

TCR beta CDR3 sequences were amplified from RNA transcripts. The TCR CDR3 was amplified in a first-round RT-PCR using the HTBI primer set. A single record per CDR3 protein comes from TCRdb applying MiXCR to the multiplex PCR reads. Of 500,000 to 750,000 distinct CDR3 sequences in the sample, about 14% were seen once. This CDR3 region has 14 residues. V lost 7 bases to trimming and J lost 9 bases; unmatched junction nucleotides: 10. In germline, CDR1 is SGHDN, CDR2 FVKESK. Patients with ophthalmopathy all had a Clinical Activity Score of at least 3, a NOSPECS grade of at least 4 and duration under 3 months. PBMCs were derived from 9.5 to 10 ml fresh peripheral blood. Overall study findings and caveats: Ophthalmopathy was distinguished from stable hyperthyroidism by 13 V-J signatures.

Regarding this clonotype: Its specificity is not known.

Sequencing was carried out using blood. The TCR sequence derives from a woman aged 18 to 35 with Graves' ophthalmopathy. J is TRBJ1-3 and V is TRBV14, with TRBD1 matching 9 bases. The CDR3 nucleotides are TGTGCCAGCACACCGACGGGACAGGGTGGCACCATATATTTT. It yields the protein CASTPTGQGGTIYF.